The 5 T cell receptor beta chains reported below all come from one sample, sequenced in a study of cytomegalovirus exposure and HLA in healthy donors. PCR used 60 Vbeta primers and 13 Jbeta primers. The data were produced by immunoSEQ multiplex PCR, yet TCRdb's version contains in-frame clones alone and is incomplete. Among tens of thousands of clones listed, 75% to 85% were seen once. Sequences were obtained from PBMCs. These receptors were taken from a man between 50 and 59 years old in good health and CMV-seropositive.

This clone was observed a single time. The chain joins TRBV7-9 to TRBJ1-6, with 7 bases fitting TRBD1. CDR1 SEHNR and CDR2 FQNEAQ come from the germline V gene (reference sequence). With 1 base clipped from V and 10 bases from J, the junction kept 7 bases outside the gene matches. CDR3 length: 15 residues. The CDR3 loop reads CASSLEVRGSSPLHF. CDR3 nucleotide sequence: TGTGCCAGCAGCTTAGAGGTCAGGGGGAGCTCACCCCTCCACTTT. The complete variable domain, with remaining parts taken from reference TRBV7-9 and TRBJ1-6, reads DTGVSQNPRHKITKRGQNVTFRCDPISEHNRLYWYRQTLGQGPEFLTYFQNEAQLEKSRLLSDRFSAERPKGSFSTLEIQRTEQGDSAMYLCASSLEVRGSSPLHFGNGTRLTVT.

CDR3 sequence (DNA): TGCGCCAGCAGCTTGGGGACTAGCGGGAGTAGTGAGCAGTTCTTC. It translates to CASSLGTSGSSEQFF. This chain joins TRBV5-1 and TRBJ2-1; TRBD2 agrees at 13 bases. This CDR3 comprises 15 residues. J was trimmed by 9 bases and V by 0 bases; bases with no gene match: 3. Germline CDR1 is SGHRS and CDR2 is YFSETQ.

The CDR3 DNA follows: TGCGCCAGCAGCTTGGAAGGGACTACTGAAGCTTTCTTT. Protein: CASSLEGTTEAFF. The chain has TRBV5-1 and TRBJ1-1, with a possible D match to TRBD1 (5 bases). There are 13 residues in the CDR3. CDR1 and CDR2 (germline): SGHRS, YFSETQ. Trimming stripped 0 bases from V and 5 bases from J, with 8 bases between.

This clone occurred a few times. The gene calls are TRBV2 and TRBJ2-1; TRBD2 agrees at 9 bases. The trim removed 2 bases at V and 3 bases at J, leaving 5 bases unmatched. The germline CDR1 and CDR2 sequences are SNHLY and FYNNEI. The CDR3 covers 16 residues. CDR3 nucleotide sequence: TGTGCCAGCAGTGAAACCGCTAGCGGGAACTACAATGAGCAGTTCTTC. It specifies CASSETASGNYNEQFF. Filled out from reference TRBV2 and TRBJ2-1, the complete variable domain reads EPEVTQTPSHQVTQMGQEVILRCVPISNHLYFYWYRQILGQKVEFLVSFYNNEISEKSEIFDDQFSVERPDGSNFTLKIRSTKLEDSAMYFCASSETASGNYNEQFFGPGTRLTVL.

CDR3 sequence (DNA): TGCGCCAGCAGTGAGACAAGGACTAGCGGGAGGGCCGGAAATGAGCAGTTCTTC. As protein: CASSETRTSGRAGNEQFF. The gene calls are TRBV10-1 and TRBJ2-1; 15 bases agree with TRBD2. Germline V CDR1 and CDR2: WNHNN, SYGVQD (reference sequence). The CDR3 is 18 residues long. V shed 2 bases, J shed 7 bases, and the junction held 9 bases outside the gene matches.